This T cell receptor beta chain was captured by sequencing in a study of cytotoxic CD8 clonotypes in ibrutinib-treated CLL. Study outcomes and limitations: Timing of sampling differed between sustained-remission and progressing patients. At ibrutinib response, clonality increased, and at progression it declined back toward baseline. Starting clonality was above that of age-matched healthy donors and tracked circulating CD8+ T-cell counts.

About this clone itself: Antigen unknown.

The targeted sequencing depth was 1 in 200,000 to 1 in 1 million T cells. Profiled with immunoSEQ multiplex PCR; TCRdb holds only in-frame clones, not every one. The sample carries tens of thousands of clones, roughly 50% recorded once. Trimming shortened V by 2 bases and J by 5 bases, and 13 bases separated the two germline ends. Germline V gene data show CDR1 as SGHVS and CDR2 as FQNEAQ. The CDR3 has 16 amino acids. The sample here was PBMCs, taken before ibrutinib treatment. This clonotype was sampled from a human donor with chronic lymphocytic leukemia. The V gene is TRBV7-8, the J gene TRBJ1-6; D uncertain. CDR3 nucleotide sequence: TGTGCCAGCAGCTTAATCGAAGGGCTAAATAATTCACCCCTCCACTTT. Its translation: CASSLIEGLNNSPLHF.